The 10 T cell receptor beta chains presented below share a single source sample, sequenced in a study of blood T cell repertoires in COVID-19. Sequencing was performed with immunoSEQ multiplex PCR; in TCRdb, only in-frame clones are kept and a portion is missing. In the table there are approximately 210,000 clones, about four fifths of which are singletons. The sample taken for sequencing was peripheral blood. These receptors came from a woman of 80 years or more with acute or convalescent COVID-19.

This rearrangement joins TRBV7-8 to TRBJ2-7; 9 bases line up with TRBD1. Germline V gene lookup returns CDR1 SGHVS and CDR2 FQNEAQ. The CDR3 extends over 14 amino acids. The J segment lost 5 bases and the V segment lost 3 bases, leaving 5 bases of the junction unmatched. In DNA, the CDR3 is TGTGCCAGCAGCTTGAGGGACAGGGTCCACGAGCAGTACTTC. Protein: CASSLRDRVHEQYF. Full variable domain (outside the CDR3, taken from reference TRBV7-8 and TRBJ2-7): GAGVSQSPRYKVAKRGQDVALRCDPISGHVSLFWYQQALGQGPEFLTYFQNEAQLDKSGLPSDRFFAERPEGSVSTLKIQRTQQEDSAVYLCASSLRDRVHEQYFGPGTRLTVT.

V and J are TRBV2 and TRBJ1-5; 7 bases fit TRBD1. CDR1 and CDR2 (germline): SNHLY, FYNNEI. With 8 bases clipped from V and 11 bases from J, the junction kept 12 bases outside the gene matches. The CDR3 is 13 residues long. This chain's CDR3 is CASSSTGALTQHF. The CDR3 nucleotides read TGTGCCAGCTCGTCTACAGGGGCCCTTACCCAGCATTTT.

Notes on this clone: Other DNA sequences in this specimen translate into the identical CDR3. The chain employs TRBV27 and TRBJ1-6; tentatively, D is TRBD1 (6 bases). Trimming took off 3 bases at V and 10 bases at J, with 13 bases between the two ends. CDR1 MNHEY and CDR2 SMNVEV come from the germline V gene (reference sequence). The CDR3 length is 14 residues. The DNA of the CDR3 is TGTGCCAGCAGTTTCGGGGGGCGCGGGTCACCCCTCCACTTT. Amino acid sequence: CASSFGGRGSPLHF.

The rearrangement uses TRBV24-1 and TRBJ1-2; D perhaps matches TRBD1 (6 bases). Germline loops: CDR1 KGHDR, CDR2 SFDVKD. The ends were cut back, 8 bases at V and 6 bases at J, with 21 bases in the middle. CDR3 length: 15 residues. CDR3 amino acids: CATKGGVTKFDGYTF. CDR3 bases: TGTGCCACCAAGGGGGGGGTTACGAAGTTTGATGGCTACACCTTC.

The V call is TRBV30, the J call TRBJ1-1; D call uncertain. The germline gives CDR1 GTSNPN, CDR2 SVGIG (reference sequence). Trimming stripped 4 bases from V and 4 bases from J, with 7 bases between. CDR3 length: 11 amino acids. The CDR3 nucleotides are TGTGCCTGGACCCAGGTCACTGAAGCTTTCTTT. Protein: CAWTQVTEAFF.

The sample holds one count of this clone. CDR3 in DNA: TGTGCCAGCAGCGCGGACCTAGCGGGGGGGCTGAGAGATACGCAGTATTTT. Translated: CASSADLAGGLRDTQYF. The gene calls are TRBV7-9 and TRBJ2-3, with TRBD2 matching 12 bases. Trimming at V came to 5 bases and at J to 5 bases, leaving 11 bases not matched to a gene. This CDR3 region has 17 residues. Germline CDR1 reads SEHNR; CDR2 reads FQNEAQ (reference sequence).

CDR3 region: CASSRRTADLAKNIQYF. Written as DNA, the CDR3 is TGTGCCAGCTCAAGACGGACAGCCGACTTAGCCAAAAACATTCAGTACTTC. This rearrangement joins TRBV18 to TRBJ2-4; D may be TRBD1 (6 bases). Germline CDR1 reads KGHSH; CDR2 reads LQKENI. The V and J ends lost 5 bases and 0 bases respectively, with 17 bases between them. CDR3 length: 17 amino acids.

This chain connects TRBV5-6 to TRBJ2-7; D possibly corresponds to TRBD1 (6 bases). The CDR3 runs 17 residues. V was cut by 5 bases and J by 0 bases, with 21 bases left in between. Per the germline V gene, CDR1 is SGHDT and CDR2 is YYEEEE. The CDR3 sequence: CASSSRTGTPYSYEQYF. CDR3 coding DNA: TGTGCCAGCAGTTCCAGAACTGGGACACCGTACTCCTACGAGCAGTACTTC.

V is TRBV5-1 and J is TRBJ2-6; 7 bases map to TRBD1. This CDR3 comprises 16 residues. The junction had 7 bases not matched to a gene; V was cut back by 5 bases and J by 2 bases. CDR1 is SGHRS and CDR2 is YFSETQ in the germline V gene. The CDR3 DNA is TGCGCCAGCAGAAACGAGGGGGCAGCTGGGGCCAACGTCCTGACTTTC. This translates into CASRNEGAAGANVLTF. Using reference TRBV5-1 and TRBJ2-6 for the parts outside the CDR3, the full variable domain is KAGVTQTPRYLIKTRGQQVTLSCSPISGHRSVSWYQQTPGQGLQFLFEYFSETQRNKGNFPGRFSGRQFSNSRSEMNVSTLELGDSALYLCASRNEGAAGANVLTFGAGSRLTVL.

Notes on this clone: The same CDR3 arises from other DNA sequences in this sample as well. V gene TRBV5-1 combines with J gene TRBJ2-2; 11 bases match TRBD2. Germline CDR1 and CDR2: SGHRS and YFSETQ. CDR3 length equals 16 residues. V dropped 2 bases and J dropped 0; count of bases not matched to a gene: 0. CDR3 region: CASSFSGGANTGELFF. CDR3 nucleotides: TGCGCCAGCAGCTTTAGCGGGGGGGCGAACACCGGGGAGCTGTTTTTT.